This T cell receptor beta chain was identified during a study of blood T cell repertoires in COVID-19. Overall study: PBMCs, B-cell-depleted T cells, or T cells were the source of the cDNA or gDNA that made up the material.

The study assigned cohorts using participant-reported clinical history. The V gene's germline CDR1 is SQVTM and CDR2 ANQGSEA. This CDR3 contains 14 residues. V was pared by 7 bases and J by 4 bases, with 6 bases of the junction left unmatched. Per the original methods: Estimation of nucleated cell counts was performed using reference gene primer amplification. Data came from immunoSEQ multiplex PCR; TCRdb stores just in-frame clones and leaves some out. For V, J and clone size, that table is used; D and trimming come from the DNA. The table lists approximately 220,000 clones, around 89% of them singletons, with around 1.3% in the top ten.

Sequences were obtained from PBMCs or T cells enriched from blood (not recorded which). This chain links TRBV29-1 with TRBJ2-1; TRBD2 agrees at 11 bases. The clonotype comes from a man aged 25 to 40 who had recovered from COVID-19. The CDR3 sequence is CSACRLAGYNEQFF. The CDR3 region has the DNA TGCAGCGCCTGTAGACTAGCGGGGTACAATGAGCAGTTCTTC.